This T cell receptor (beta chain) comes out of a study of blood T cell repertoires in COVID-19. On the study more broadly: Some COVID-19 samples were acute and others convalescent; all came from the United States, Italy and Spain. T cells, B-cell-depleted T cells, or PBMCs provided the cDNA or gDNA that served as material.

Clones were sequenced by immunoSEQ multiplex PCR, and TCRdb holds only the in-frame ones, with some missing. The sample includes 120,000 to 150,000 clones, around 84% of them seen just once. Germline CDR1 and CDR2: LGHDT and YNNKEL (reference sequence). V lost 3 bases and J lost 10; bases outside the gene matches: 9. The CDR3 loop spans 14 amino acids. The genes are TRBV3-1 (or the pseudogene TRBV3-2) and TRBJ2-1; 7 nucleotides agree with TRBD1. The clonotype comes from a man aged 60-69 years with active or convalescent COVID-19. The sequenced material came from peripheral blood. The CDR3 reads CASSHGSQGEEQFF. The CDR3 coding sequence is TGTGCCAGCAGCCACGGGTCTCAGGGGGAGGAGCAGTTCTTC.